Listed below are T cell receptor beta chains from one sample, sequenced in a study of blood T cells in healthy people across ages. TCRdb re-called the 5' RACE reads with MiXCR, one entry per CDR3 protein. Among around 500,000 distinct CDR3 sequences, roughly 48% were seen once, and the ten largest hold about 22%. Material for sequencing was blood. Every receptor here comes from a man older than 75 in good health. Each CDR3 is given with its conserved first and last residue. D genes are given only for firm matches. Not all rows give a size; the values are once, few, many and, for expanded clones, a class.

size	V	D	J	CDR3	DNA
NA	TRBV9	TRBD2	TRBJ2-3	CASSVGILAGVTDTQYF	TGTGCCAGCAGCGTAGGGATTCTAGCGGGAGTCACAGATACGCAGTATTTT
NA	TRBV5-1	TRBD2	TRBJ2-1	CASSPSPSGGESSYNEQFF	TGCGCCAGCAGCCCGTCGCCCAGCGGGGGCGAGAGCTCCTACAATGAGCAGTTCTTC
few	TRBV12-3/TRBV12-4	TRBD1	TRBJ1-2	CASSFRPGGALYGYTF	TGTGCCAGCAGTTTTAGGCCAGGGGGCGCGCTCTATGGCTACACCTTC
NA	TRBV6-1	TRBD2	TRBJ2-3	CASRPGLAGGPDTQYF	TGTGCCAGCAGACCGGGACTAGCGGGGGGCCCCGATACGCAGTATTTT
NA	TRBV12-3/TRBV12-4	TRBD1	TRBJ2-7	CASSYGQAMPYEQYF	TGTGCCAGCAGTTATGGACAGGCCATGCCCTACGAGCAGTACTTC
NA	TRBV5-1	NA	TRBJ2-2	CASSELITGELFF	TGCGCCAGCAGCGAATTAATCACCGGGGAGCTGTTTTTT
NA	TRBV18	TRBD1	TRBJ2-7	CASSQTGGEDEQYF	TGTGCCAGCTCACAGACAGGGGGCGAAGACGAGCAGTACTTC
NA	TRBV11-2	TRBD2	TRBJ2-5	CASSSRTSFQETQYF	TGTGCCAGCAGCTCCAGGACTAGTTTCCAAGAGACCCAGTACTTC
NA	TRBV7-2	NA	TRBJ2-1	CASSLGPIDYNEQFF	TGTGCCAGCAGCTTAGGACCCATAGACTACAATGAGCAGTTCTTC
NA	TRBV4-3	TRBD1	TRBJ1-2	CASSQDHRGDGGYTF	TGCGCCAGCAGCCAAGACCACAGGGGCGATGGTGGCTACACCTTC
NA	TRBV3-1	NA	TRBJ1-6	CASSQSGENSPLHF	TGTGCCAGCAGCCAGTCAGGGGAGAATTCACCCCTCCACTTT
NA	TRBV11-2	TRBD1	TRBJ1-2	CASSSRGIYGYTF	TGTGCCAGCAGCTCCAGGGGGATCTATGGCTACACCTTC
few	TRBV20-1	TRBD1	TRBJ2-1	CSASRTGGWGEQFF	TGCAGTGCTTCAAGGACAGGGGGCTGGGGTGAGCAGTTCTTC
NA	TRBV7-8	NA	TRBJ1-2	CASSETGPGGYTF	TGTGCCAGCAGCGAAACAGGACCAGGCGGCTACACCTTC
NA	TRBV10-3	TRBD2	TRBJ2-5	CAIRKGLAGGDQETQYF	TGTGCCATCAGGAAGGGACTAGCGGGGGGTGATCAAGAGACCCAGTACTTC
few	TRBV4-2	NA	TRBJ2-5	CASASLGSGRQETQYF	TGTGCCAGCGCCTCCTTGGGTAGCGGCCGTCAAGAGACCCAGTACTTC
NA	TRBV6-2/TRBV6-3	NA	TRBJ2-7	CATRQQSYNEQYF	TGTGCCACCCGACAGCAGTCCTACAATGAGCAGTACTTC
NA	TRBV12-3/TRBV12-4	NA	TRBJ2-7	CASSLGDPAYEQYF	TGTGCCAGCAGTTTAGGGGACCCAGCCTACGAGCAGTACTTC